A selection of T cell receptor beta chains follows, all from one sample in a study of identifying expanded T cells in peripheral blood. Measured with immunoSEQ multiplex PCR; TCRdb has only the in-frame clones, and not every one. The data show about 86,000 clones, 85% seen once. Specimen: blood. Receptors were obtained from a person between 18 and 69 years old in good health. Each CDR3 is given with its conserved first and last residue. A D gene is named only where the DNA matches it firmly. For some rows the clone size is stated as once, few or many, or as a class when expanded; others skip it.

clone_size,d_call,v_call,j_call,cdr3_nt,cdr3_aa
NA,NA,TRBV4-3,TRBJ2-7,TGCGCCAGCAGCCAAGATAGGGATGGGGGAAGTAGCTACGAGCAGTACTTC,CASSQDRDGGSSYEQYF
NA,NA,TRBV2,TRBJ2-7,TGTGCCAGCAGCCCCAGGACAGATGCCTACGAGCAGTACTTC,CASSPRTDAYEQYF
NA,NA,TRBV7-2,TRBJ1-6,TGTGCCAGCAGCTTAGCCCCTGGAGCAGCCGATGGCCCGGATTCACCCCTCCACTTT,CASSLAPGAADGPDSPLHF
NA,TRBD1,TRBV6-5,TRBJ2-5,TGTGCCAGCAGCTACAGGGACAGTTTTATTGAGACCCAGTACTTC,CASSYRDSFIETQYF
NA,TRBD1,TRBV5-1,TRBJ2-7,TGCGCCAGCGACCCCGGGACAGGCGACTCCTACGAGCAGTACTTC,CASDPGTGDSYEQYF
NA,NA,TRBV5-5,TRBJ2-7,TGTGCCAGCAGCCCTCACCGACTACTAGAGTCCTACGAGCAGTACTTC,CASSPHRLLESYEQYF
NA,NA,TRBV19,TRBJ1-5,TGTGCCTCTGACGAGGGGGATCAGCCCCAGCATTTT,CASDEGDQPQHF
NA,TRBD1,TRBV14,TRBJ1-1,TGTGCCAGCAGCCTACAGGGGGACACTGAAGCTTTCTTT,CASSLQGDTEAFF
NA,NA,TRBV29-1,TRBJ1-2,TGCAGCGTTGAAGACCTAGTAAGTGGCTACACCTTC,CSVEDLVSGYTF
NA,NA,TRBV11-2,TRBJ1-6,TGTGCCAGCAGCTTAGCGGGGAGCTCCTATAATTCACCCCTCCACTTT,CASSLAGSSYNSPLHF
NA,TRBD2,TRBV2,TRBJ2-5,TGTGCCAGCAGTGAAGACTTAGCGGGGCAAGAGACCCAGTACTTC,CASSEDLAGQETQYF
NA,NA,TRBV15,TRBJ1-4,TGTGCCACCAGCAGGGACAGCCTTAACCATGAAAAACTGTTTTTT,CATSRDSLNHEKLFF
NA,NA,TRBV20-1,TRBJ2-3,TGCAGTGCTAAAGCAGATACGCAGTATTTT,CSAKADTQYF
NA,NA,TRBV6-5,TRBJ1-6,TGTGCCAGCAGTCCGAGAGGGGCATCACCCCTCCACTTT,CASSPRGASPLHF
NA,NA,TRBV7-2,TRBJ1-6,TGTGCCAGCAGCTTGGTAGGTGGAGGTAATTCACCCCTCCACTTT,CASSLVGGGNSPLHF
NA,NA,TRBV5-4,TRBJ2-2,TGTGCCAGCAGTTGGTCCGGGGAGCTGTTTTTT,CASSWSGELFF
NA,TRBD1,TRBV4-3,TRBJ1-2,TGCGCCAGCAGCCCAGCGGGACAGACGTCCTCGGGCTACACCTTC,CASSPAGQTSSGYTF
NA,TRBD1,TRBV7-8,TRBJ2-7,TGTGCCAGCAGCTTATCAGGACAGGGAGGCGAGCAGTACTTC,CASSLSGQGGEQYF
NA,NA,TRBV5-1,TRBJ2-1,TGCGCCAGCAGCCCACGACAAAGCCTCAAGGATGAGCAGTTCTTC,CASSPRQSLKDEQFF
NA,NA,TRBV7-3,TRBJ1-3,TGTGCCCCCCCCACGGTCGGACAGACCTCTGGAAACACCATATATTTT,CAPPTVGQTSGNTIYF
once,NA,TRBV10-3,TRBJ2-1,TGTGCCATCAGTGTAAGGGGGGGTGTCGACAATGAGCAGTTCTTC,CAISVRGGVDNEQFF
NA,NA,TRBV5-4,TRBJ2-5,TGTGCCAGCAGCTTTTGGGAAGAGACCCAGTACTTC,CASSFWEETQYF
NA,NA,TRBV19,TRBJ2-5,TGTGCCAGTAGCCCCGGGGGTGGGGGGTTCTTTAAAGAGACCCAGTACTTC,CASSPGGGGFFKETQYF
NA,TRBD2,TRBV5-4,TRBJ2-6,TGTGCCAGCAGCTCCTTAGGTCGGGGGGAATCTGGGGCCAACGTCCTGACTTTC,CASSSLGRGESGANVLTF
NA,NA,TRBV30,TRBJ1-2,TGTGCCTGGGGGGCAGAGAGGCCCTATGGCTACACCTTC,CAWGAERPYGYTF
NA,NA,TRBV19,TRBJ1-4,TGTGCCAGTAGCGGGGGGGCAACTAATGAAAAACTGTTTTTT,CASSGGATNEKLFF
NA,NA,TRBV6-1,TRBJ1-4,TGTGCCAGCAGTGAAAGTCCGGACAGACGGGGTGAAAAACTGTTTTTT,CASSESPDRRGEKLFF
once,NA,TRBV5-5,TRBJ2-1,TGTGCCAGCAGCCGCCGGGGGCCCTCCTACAATGAGCAGTTCTTC,CASSRRGPSYNEQFF
NA,NA,TRBV6-4,TRBJ2-6,TGTGCCAGCAGTGACTTGGCTAGACCCGGGGTGTCTGGGGCCAACGTCCTGACTTTC,CASSDLARPGVSGANVLTF
NA,TRBD1,TRBV30,TRBJ2-6,TGTGCCTCGGACAGGCCTACTGGGGCCAACGTCCTGACTTTC,CASDRPTGANVLTF
few,NA,TRBV19,TRBJ1-6,TGTGCCAGTTCCTTTAGCTCCTATAATTCACCCCTCCACTTT,CASSFSSYNSPLHF
once,NA,TRBV2,TRBJ2-1,TGTGCCAGCAGTGGGGGCCGGGGCAATGAGCAGTTCTTC,CASSGGRGNEQFF
NA,NA,TRBV29-1,TRBJ2-1,TGCAGCGCCCTTGTGGGGCCCGAGCAGTTCTTC,CSALVGPEQFF
NA,NA,TRBV5-1,TRBJ2-7,TGCGCCAGCAGCGCGCAGGGTTTCCTCTCCCACGAGCAGTACTTC,CASSAQGFLSHEQYF
NA,NA,TRBV6-5,TRBJ1-3,TGTGCCAGCAGCCTAAGGACAACTGGAAACACCATATATTTT,CASSLRTTGNTIYF
NA,NA,TRBV7-8,TRBJ2-7,TGTGCCAGCAGCTTAAGAGTCTCAGTCTCCTACGAGCAGTACTTC,CASSLRVSVSYEQYF
NA,TRBD1,TRBV5-5,TRBJ2-7,TGTGCCAGCAGATGGGACAGGGGGTCCCACGAGCAGTACTTC,CASRWDRGSHEQYF
NA,NA,TRBV30,TRBJ1-1,TGTGCCTGGACAGAGGGTCTGGGGAGTACTGAAGCTTTCTTT,CAWTEGLGSTEAFF
once,NA,TRBV7-6,TRBJ1-1,TGTGCCAGCAGCTTAGCAGGTGAAGCTTTCTTT,CASSLAGEAFF
NA,TRBD1,TRBV5-6,TRBJ2-7,TGTGCCAGCAGCTTTAGAGGTTCCGACAGGGGGAAGAACTACGAGCAGTACTTC,CASSFRGSDRGKNYEQYF
NA,TRBD1,TRBV6-1,TRBJ2-5,TGTGCCAGCCTCCGGGACAGGGGTAGGGAGACCCAGTACTTC,CASLRDRGRETQYF
NA,NA,TRBV19,TRBJ1-1,TGTGCCAGTAGTATAGGGGCTTGGGGGGCGAGGTCTGAAGCTTTCTTT,CASSIGAWGARSEAFF
NA,NA,TRBV5-4,TRBJ1-5,TGTGCCAGCAGCTTTGGCAGGGGAGGTCAGCCCCAGCATTTT,CASSFGRGGQPQHF
NA,NA,TRBV7-8,TRBJ2-1,TGTGCCAGCGGGGGGGGCCTGACTCGCTCCTACAATGAGCAGTTCTTC,CASGGGLTRSYNEQFF